This T cell receptor (beta chain) was captured in a study of cytomegalovirus exposure and HLA in healthy donors. Study-wide results and caveats: It was 150 or so TCR beta chains that were listed as cytomegalovirus-associated.

This clone showed up just a few times. Its matching antigen is unknown. The same CDR3 also results from other DNA sequences found in this sample. The germline gives CDR1 LGHNA, CDR2 YSLEER. The CDR3 has 15 amino acids. The ends lost 3 bases at V and 1 base at J; junction bases unmatched: 2. The PCR was carried out with 60 Vbeta primers and 13 Jbeta primers. Authors' analysis steps: Later analysis identified tens of millions of unique TCR beta chains, 9 million to 12 million shared. Using immunoSEQ multiplex PCR, the repertoire was profiled, and TCRdb retains in-frame clones only, with some absent. The V and J calls and clone size are taken from that table; D and trimming were inferred from the DNA. This table holds about 150,000 clones, about 76% found once.

Sequences were obtained from PBMCs. V usage is TRBV4-3 and J usage is TRBJ1-5; 8 nucleotides agree with TRBD1. The source of this sequence is a male donor in good health and CMV-seronegative. The CDR3 DNA reads as TGCGCCAGCAGCCAGGACAGGGTCAGCAATCAGCCCCAGCATTTT. The encoded protein is CASSQDRVSNQPQHF.